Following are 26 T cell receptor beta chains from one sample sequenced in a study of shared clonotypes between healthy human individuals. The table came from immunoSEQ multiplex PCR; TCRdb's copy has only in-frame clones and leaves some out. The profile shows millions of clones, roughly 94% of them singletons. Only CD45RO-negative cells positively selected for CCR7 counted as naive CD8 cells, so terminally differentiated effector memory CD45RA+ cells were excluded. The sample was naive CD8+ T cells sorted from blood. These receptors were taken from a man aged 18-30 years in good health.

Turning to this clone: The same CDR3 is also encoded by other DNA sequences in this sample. The CDR3: CASGQGPYEQYF. CDR3 nucleotides: TGTGCCAGCGGTCAGGGACCCTACGAGCAGTACTTC. This chain connects TRBV6-5 to TRBJ2-7; either TRBD1 or TRBD2 may supply D (5 bases each). This CDR3 region has 12 residues. Germline V gives CDR1 MNHEY, CDR2 SVGAGI. V shed 8 bases and J shed 2 bases, with 10 bases lying between them.

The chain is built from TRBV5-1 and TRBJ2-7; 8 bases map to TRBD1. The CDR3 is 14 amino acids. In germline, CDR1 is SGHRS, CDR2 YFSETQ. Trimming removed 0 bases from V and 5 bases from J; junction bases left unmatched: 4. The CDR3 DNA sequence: TGCGCCAGCAGCTTGGGACAGGGGTTCGACGAGCAGTACTTC. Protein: CASSLGQGFDEQYF.

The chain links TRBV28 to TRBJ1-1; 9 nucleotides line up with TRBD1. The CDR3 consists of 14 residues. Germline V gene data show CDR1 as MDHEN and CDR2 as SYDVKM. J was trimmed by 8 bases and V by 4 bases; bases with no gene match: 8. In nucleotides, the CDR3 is TGTGCCAGCAGTTGGGACAGGGTTCGACCCGAAGCTTTCTTT. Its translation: CASSWDRVRPEAFF.

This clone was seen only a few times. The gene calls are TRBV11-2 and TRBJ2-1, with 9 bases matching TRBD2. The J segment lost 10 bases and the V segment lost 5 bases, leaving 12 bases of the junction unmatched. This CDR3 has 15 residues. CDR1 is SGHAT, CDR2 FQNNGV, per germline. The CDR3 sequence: CASSTRASGVDEQFF. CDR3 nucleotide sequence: TGTGCCAGCAGCACGAGGGCTAGCGGGGTAGACGAGCAGTTCTTC.

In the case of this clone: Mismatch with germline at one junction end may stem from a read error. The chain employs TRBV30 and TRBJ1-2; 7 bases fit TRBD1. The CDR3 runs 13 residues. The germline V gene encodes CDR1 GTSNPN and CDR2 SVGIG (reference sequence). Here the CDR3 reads CARSTSTGNGYTF. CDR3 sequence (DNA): TGTGCCCGGAGTACCTCGACAGGGAATGGCTACACCTTC.

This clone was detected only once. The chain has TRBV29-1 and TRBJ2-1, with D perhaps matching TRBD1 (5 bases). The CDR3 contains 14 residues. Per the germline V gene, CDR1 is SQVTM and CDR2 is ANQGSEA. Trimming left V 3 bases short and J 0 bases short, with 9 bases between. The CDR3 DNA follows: TGCAGCGTTGACCAGGGAAGCTCCTACAATGAGCAGTTCTTC. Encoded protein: CSVDQGSSYNEQFF.

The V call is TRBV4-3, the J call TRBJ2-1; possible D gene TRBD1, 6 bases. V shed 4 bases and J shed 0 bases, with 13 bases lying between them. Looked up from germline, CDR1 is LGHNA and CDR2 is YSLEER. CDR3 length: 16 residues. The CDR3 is CASSPNPTGSYNEQFF. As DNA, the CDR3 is TGCGCCAGCAGCCCGAACCCGACAGGCTCCTACAATGAGCAGTTCTTC.

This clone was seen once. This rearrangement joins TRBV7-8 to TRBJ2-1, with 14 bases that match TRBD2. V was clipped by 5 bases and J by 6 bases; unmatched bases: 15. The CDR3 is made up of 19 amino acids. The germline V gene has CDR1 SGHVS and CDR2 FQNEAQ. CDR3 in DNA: TGTGCCAGCAGCAACAGACTAGCGGGGGGGCCAGTCCGAGTCAATGAGCAGTTCTTC. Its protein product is CASSNRLAGGPVRVNEQFF. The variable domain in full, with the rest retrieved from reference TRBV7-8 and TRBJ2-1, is GAGVSQSPRYKVAKRGQDVALRCDPISGHVSLFWYQQALGQGPEFLTYFQNEAQLDKSGLPSDRFFAERPEGSVSTLKIQRTQQEDSAVYLCASSNRLAGGPVRVNEQFFGPGTRLTVL.

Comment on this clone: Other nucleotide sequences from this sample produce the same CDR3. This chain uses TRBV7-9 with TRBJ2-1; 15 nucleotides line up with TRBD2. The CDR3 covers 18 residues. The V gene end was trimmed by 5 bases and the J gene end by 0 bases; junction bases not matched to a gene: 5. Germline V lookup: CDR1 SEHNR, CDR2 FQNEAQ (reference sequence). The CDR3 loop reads CASSPGTSGGSSYNEQFF. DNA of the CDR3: TGTGCCAGCAGCCCGGGGACTAGCGGGGGGAGCTCCTACAATGAGCAGTTCTTC.

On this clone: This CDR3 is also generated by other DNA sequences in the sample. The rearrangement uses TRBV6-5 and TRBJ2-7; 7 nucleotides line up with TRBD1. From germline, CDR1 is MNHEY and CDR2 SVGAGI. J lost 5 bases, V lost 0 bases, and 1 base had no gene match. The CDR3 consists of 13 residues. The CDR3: CASSYSGGNEQYF. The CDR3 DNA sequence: TGTGCCAGCAGTTACTCAGGGGGCAACGAGCAGTACTTC.

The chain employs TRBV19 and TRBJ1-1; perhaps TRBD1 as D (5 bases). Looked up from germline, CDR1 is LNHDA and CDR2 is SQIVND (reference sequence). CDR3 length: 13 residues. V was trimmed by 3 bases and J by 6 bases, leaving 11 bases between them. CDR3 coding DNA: TGTGCCAGTAGTATGAAAGGAGGGGCTGAAGCTTTCTTT. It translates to CASSMKGGAEAFF.

The CDR3 sequence: CASSSSGHYEQYF. CDR3 nucleotide sequence: TGTGCCAGCAGTTCAAGCGGACATTACGAGCAGTACTTC. The V call is TRBV28, the J call TRBJ2-7; either TRBD1 or TRBD2 may supply D (5 bases each). The CDR3 consists of 13 residues. From germline, CDR1 is MDHEN and CDR2 SYDVKM. The V and J ends lost 4 bases and 4 bases respectively, with 11 bases between them.

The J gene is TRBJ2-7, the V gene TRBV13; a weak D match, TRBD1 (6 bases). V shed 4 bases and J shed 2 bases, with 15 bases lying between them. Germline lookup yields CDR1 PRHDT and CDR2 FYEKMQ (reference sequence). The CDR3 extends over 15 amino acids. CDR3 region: CASSYGQMSPYEQYF. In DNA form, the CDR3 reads TGTGCCAGCAGCTACGGACAGATGAGTCCCTACGAGCAGTACTTC.

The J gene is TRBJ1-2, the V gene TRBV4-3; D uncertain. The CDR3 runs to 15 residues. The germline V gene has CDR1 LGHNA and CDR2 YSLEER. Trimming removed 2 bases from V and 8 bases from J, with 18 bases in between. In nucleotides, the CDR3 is TGCGCCAGCAGCCAAAGGACGGCAGCCGATGGGGGCTACACCTTC. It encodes CASSQRTAADGGYTF.

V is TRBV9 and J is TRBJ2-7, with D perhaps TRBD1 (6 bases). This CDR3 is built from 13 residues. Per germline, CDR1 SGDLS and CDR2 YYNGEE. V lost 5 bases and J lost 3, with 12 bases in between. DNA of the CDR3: TGTGCCAGCAGTCAGGGGATAGACTACGAGCAGTACTTC. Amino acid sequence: CASSQGIDYEQYF.

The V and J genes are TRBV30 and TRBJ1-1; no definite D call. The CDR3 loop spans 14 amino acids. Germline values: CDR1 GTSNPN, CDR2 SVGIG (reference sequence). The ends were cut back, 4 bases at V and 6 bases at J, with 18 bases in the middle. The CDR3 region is CAWKFLPKGPEAFF. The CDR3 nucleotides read TGTGCCTGGAAGTTTTTGCCCAAGGGCCCTGAAGCTTTCTTT.

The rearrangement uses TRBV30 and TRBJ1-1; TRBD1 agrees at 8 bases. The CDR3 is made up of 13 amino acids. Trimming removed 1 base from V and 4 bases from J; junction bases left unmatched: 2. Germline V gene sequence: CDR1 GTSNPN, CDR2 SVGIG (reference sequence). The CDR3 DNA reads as TGTGCCTGGAGTGACACAGGGGGCACTGAAGCTTTCTTT. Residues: CAWSDTGGTEAFF. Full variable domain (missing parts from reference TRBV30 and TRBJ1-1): SQTIHQWPATLVQPVGSPLSLECTVEGTSNPNLYWYRQAAGRGLQLLFYSVGIGQISSEVPQNLSASRPQDRQFILSSKKLLLSDSGFYLCAWSDTGGTEAFFGQGTRLTVV.

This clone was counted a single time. The CDR3 loop reads CSVEGRENYNEQFF. The CDR3 region has the DNA TGCAGCGTTGAGGGCCGGGAGAACTACAATGAGCAGTTCTTC. The J gene is TRBJ2-1, the V gene TRBV29-1, with D maybe TRBD2 (6 bases). The CDR3 loop spans 14 amino acids. The germline CDR1 and CDR2 sequences are SQVTM and ANQGSEA. Trimming removed 3 bases at V and 3 bases at J, with 12 bases between.

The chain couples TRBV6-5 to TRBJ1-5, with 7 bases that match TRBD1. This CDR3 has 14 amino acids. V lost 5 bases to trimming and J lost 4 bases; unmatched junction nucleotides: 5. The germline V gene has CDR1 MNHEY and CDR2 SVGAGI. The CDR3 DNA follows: TGTGCCAGCAGTATACAGGGGCAAAATCAGCCCCAGCATTTT. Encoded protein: CASSIQGQNQPQHF.

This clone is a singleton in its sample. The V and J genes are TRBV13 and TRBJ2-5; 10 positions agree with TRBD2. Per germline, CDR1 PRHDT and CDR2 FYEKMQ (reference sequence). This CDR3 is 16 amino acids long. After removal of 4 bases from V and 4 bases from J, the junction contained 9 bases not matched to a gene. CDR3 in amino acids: CASSSRTSGIGETQYF. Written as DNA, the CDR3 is TGTGCCAGCAGCTCCAGGACTAGCGGAATAGGAGAGACCCAGTACTTC.

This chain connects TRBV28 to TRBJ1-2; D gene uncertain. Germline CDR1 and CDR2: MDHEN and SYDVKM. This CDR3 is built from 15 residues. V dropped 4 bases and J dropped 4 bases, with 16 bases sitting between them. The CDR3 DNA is TGTGCCAGCAGTTCGCGGACGAGAGCTCGCTATGGCTACACCTTC. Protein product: CASSSRTRARYGYTF.

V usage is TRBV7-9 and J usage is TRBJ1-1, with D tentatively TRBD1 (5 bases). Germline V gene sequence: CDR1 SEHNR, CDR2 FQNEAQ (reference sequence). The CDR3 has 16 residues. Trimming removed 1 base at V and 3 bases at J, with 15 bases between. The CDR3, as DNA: TGTGCCAGCAGCTTAGGGGGGAATACCCGGGACACTGAAGCTTTCTTT. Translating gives CASSLGGNTRDTEAFF.

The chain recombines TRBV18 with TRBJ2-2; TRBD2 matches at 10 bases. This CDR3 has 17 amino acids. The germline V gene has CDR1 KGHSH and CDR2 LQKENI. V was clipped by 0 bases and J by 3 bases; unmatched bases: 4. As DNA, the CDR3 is TGTGCCAGCTCACCACCTCTAGCGGGGGCCGACACCGGGGAGCTGTTTTTT. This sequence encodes CASSPPLAGADTGELFF.

The DNA for the CDR3 is TGTGCCAGCAGTTCCACCGTGCGGGGGGCCGAGGAGACCCAGTACTTC. It is translated as CASSSTVRGAEETQYF. The chain links TRBV28 to TRBJ2-5; 8 bases align to TRBD2. Trimming at V came to 4 bases and at J to 5 bases, leaving 12 bases not matched to a gene. CDR1 is MDHEN, CDR2 SYDVKM, per germline. The length of the CDR3 is 16 residues.

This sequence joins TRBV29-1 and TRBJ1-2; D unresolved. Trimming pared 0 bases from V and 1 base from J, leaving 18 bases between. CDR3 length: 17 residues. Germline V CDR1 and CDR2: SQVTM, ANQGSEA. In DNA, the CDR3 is TGCAGCGTTGAAGATCCTTTATGGATAGGGAATAACTATGGCTACACCTTC. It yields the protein CSVEDPLWIGNNYGYTF.

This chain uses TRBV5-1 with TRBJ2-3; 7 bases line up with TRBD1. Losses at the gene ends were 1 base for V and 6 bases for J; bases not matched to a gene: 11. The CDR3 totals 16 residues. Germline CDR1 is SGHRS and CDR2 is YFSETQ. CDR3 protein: CASSLKETGLWDTQYF. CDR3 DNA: TGCGCCAGCAGCTTGAAGGAGACAGGGCTATGGGATACGCAGTATTTT.